The rows below give T cell receptor beta chains drawn from one sample of a study of blood T cell repertoires in COVID-19. Profiled with immunoSEQ multiplex PCR; TCRdb holds only in-frame clones, not every one. The table has around 200,000 clones, approximately 86% seen once. The sample taken for sequencing was peripheral blood. These TCRs come from a young man with acute or convalescent COVID-19. Each CDR3 is given with its conserved first and last residue. D genes are given only for firm matches. Clone size, where shown, is once, few, many, or a class for clones that have expanded.

>TRBV27|16|TRBJ1-1|TRBD1|.
CASRETQGARGTEAFF
TGTGCCAGCAGGGAAACCCAGGGGGCACGTGGAACTGAAGCTTTCTTT
>TRBV28|14|TRBJ1-2|TRBD1|.
CASSRETGDYGYTF
TGTGCCAGCAGCCGAGAGACAGGGGACTATGGCTACACCTTC
>TRBV10-3|13|TRBJ2-3|.|.
CAISGTSTDTQYF
TGTGCCATCAGCGGGACTAGCACAGATACGCAGTATTTT
>TRBV29-1|13|TRBJ1-2|.|.
CSVEDWSGGGYTF
TGCAGCGTTGAAGATTGGTCTGGCGGCGGCTACACCTTC
>TRBV6-5|14|TRBJ2-7|.|.
CASKKQRGSYEQYF
TGTGCCAGCAAAAAGCAACGGGGCTCCTACGAGCAGTACTTC
>TRBV4-1|13|TRBJ1-2|.|few
CASSLQINYGYTF
TGCGCCAGCAGCCTTCAGATTAACTATGGCTACACCTTC
>TRBV6-5|14|TRBJ1-4|TRBD1|.
CASTQQGSNEKLFF
TGTGCCAGCACCCAACAGGGGTCTAATGAAAAACTGTTTTTT
>TRBV7-9|19|TRBJ2-2|TRBD2|.
CASSRPGKAGGPNTGELFF
TGTGCCAGCAGTCGGCCAGGAAAAGCGGGAGGGCCTAACACCGGGGAGCTGTTTTTT
>TRBV30|12|TRBJ2-1|.|.
CAWSGLYNEQFF
TGTGCCTGGAGTGGACTATACAATGAGCAGTTCTTC
>TRBV9|15|TRBJ2-7|TRBD2|.
CASSVAAGGPYEQYF
TGTGCCAGCAGCGTAGCAGCGGGAGGCCCCTACGAGCAGTACTTC
>TRBV10-3|12|TRBJ2-5|.|.
CAISSEQETQYF
TGTGCCATTTCTAGCGAACAAGAGACCCAGTACTTC
>TRBV7-2|15|TRBJ1-1|.|.
CASSPSRRGQNEAFF
TGTGCCAGCAGCCCGAGTCGTCGTGGACAGAATGAAGCTTTCTTT
>TRBV2|13|TRBJ1-2|.|.
CAKGPPGAYGYTF
TGTGCCAAGGGACCTCCAGGGGCCTATGGCTACACCTTC
>TRBV19|17|TRBJ2-1|TRBD2|.
CASSIPPSGRAETEQFF
TGTGCCAGTAGTATCCCCCCTAGCGGGAGGGCCGAAACTGAGCAGTTCTTC
>TRBV3-1/TRBV3-2|16|TRBJ2-2|TRBD1|.
CASSQGTGMNTGELFF
TGTGCCAGCAGCCAAGGGACAGGGATGAACACCGGGGAGCTGTTTTTT
>TRBV7-2|15|TRBJ2-4|.|.
CASSLARLAKNIQYF
TGTGCCAGCAGCTTAGCCAGATTAGCCAAAAACATTCAGTACTTC
>TRBV5-4|16|TRBJ2-3|TRBD2|.
CASSSIAGGGTDTQYF
TGTGCCAGCAGCTCAATAGCGGGAGGGGGTACAGATACGCAGTATTTT
>TRBV6-1|16|TRBJ2-1|TRBD1|.
CASSEPGQGRWNEQFF
TGTGCCAGCAGTGAACCAGGACAGGGACGGTGGAATGAGCAGTTCTTC
>TRBV28|16|TRBJ1-3|.|.
CASSLPGSISGNTIYF
TGTGCCAGCAGTTTGCCAGGGTCAATATCTGGAAACACCATATATTTT
>TRBV5-1|16|TRBJ2-3|TRBD2|.
CASSLTSGGNTDTQYF
TGCGCCAGCAGCTTAACTAGCGGGGGGAACACAGATACGCAGTATTTT
>TRBV5-1|15|TRBJ2-3|.|.
CASSLMWGATDTQYF
TGCGCCAGCAGCTTGATGTGGGGAGCCACAGATACGCAGTATTTT
>TRBV27|16|TRBJ2-7|TRBD2|.
CASSLTGTSPTYEQYF
TGTGCCAGCAGCCTAACCGGGACTAGCCCAACCTACGAGCAGTACTTC
>TRBV28|15|TRBJ1-5|TRBD1|.
CASCPGQGLNQPQHF
TGTGCCAGCTGCCCGGGACAGGGACTCAATCAGCCCCAGCATTTT
>TRBV28|17|TRBJ2-7|TRBD1|.
CASSSRPGTDFSYEQYF
TGTGCCAGCAGTTCAAGGCCCGGGACAGATTTCTCCTACGAGCAGTACTTC
>TRBV3-1/TRBV3-2|16|TRBJ1-4|TRBD1|.
CASSQNPGQSGEKLFF
TGTGCCAGCAGCCAAAACCCGGGACAGTCAGGGGAAAAACTGTTTTTT
>TRBV28|11|TRBJ2-7|.|.
CASSYNKQKTF
TGTGCCAGCAGTTATAATAAACAGAAGACCTTC
>TRBV28|12|TRBJ1-1|TRBD1|.
CASTTGGTEAFF
TGTGCCAGCACCACAGGGGGCACTGAAGCTTTCTTT
>TRBV5-5|17|TRBJ2-7|TRBD1|few
CASSLGRGQGLFYEQYF
TGTGCCAGCAGCTTGGGACGGGGACAGGGGCTTTTCTACGAGCAGTACTTC
>TRBV7-3|14|TRBJ1-1|TRBD1|.
CASSSTGRLSEAFF
TGTGCCAGCAGCTCGACAGGGCGGCTATCTGAAGCTTTCTTT
>TRBV7-8|12|TRBJ2-7|.|.
CASSLQVYEQYF
TGTGCCAGCAGCCTACAGGTCTACGAGCAGTACTTC
>TRBV5-1|14|TRBJ1-6|.|.
CASSGDFYNSPLHF
TGCGCCAGCAGCGGGGACTTCTATAATTCACCCCTCCACTTT
>TRBV5-1|13|TRBJ1-2|.|.
CASSPYSVYGYTF
TGCGCCAGCAGCCCGTACTCTGTCTATGGCTACACCTTC
>TRBV7-9|17|TRBJ1-1|TRBD1|once
CASSVLPEQGRHTEAFF
TGTGCCAGCAGCGTATTACCGGAACAGGGGAGGCACACTGAAGCTTTCTTT
>TRBV19|11|TRBJ2-1|.|.
CASAVYGEQFF
TGTGCCAGCGCCGTCTACGGTGAGCAGTTCTTC
>TRBV3-1/TRBV3-2|19|TRBJ2-7|TRBD2|.
CASSPSRGLAGGPLDEQYF
TGTGCCAGCAGCCCCTCCCGAGGACTAGCGGGGGGGCCTTTGGACGAGCAGTACTTC
>TRBV2|12|TRBJ1-4|.|.
CASSIIGEKLFF
TGTGCCAGCAGTATCATCGGTGAAAAACTGTTTTTT
>TRBV6-1|11|TRBJ2-4|.|.
CASSEYFIQYF
TGTGCCAGCAGTGAATATTTCATTCAGTACTTC
>TRBV28|11|TRBJ2-7|.|.
CDTHSSYEQYF
TGTGACACACACAGCTCCTACGAGCAGTACTTC
>TRBV6-5|15|TRBJ1-5|.|.
CASTYGGYSNQPQHF
TGTGCCAGCACCTACGGCGGGTACAGCAATCAGCCCCAGCATTTT
>TRBV5-1|14|TRBJ1-5|TRBD1|.
CASSPGQGSQPQHF
TGCGCCAGCAGCCCCGGACAGGGCTCTCAGCCCCAGCATTTT